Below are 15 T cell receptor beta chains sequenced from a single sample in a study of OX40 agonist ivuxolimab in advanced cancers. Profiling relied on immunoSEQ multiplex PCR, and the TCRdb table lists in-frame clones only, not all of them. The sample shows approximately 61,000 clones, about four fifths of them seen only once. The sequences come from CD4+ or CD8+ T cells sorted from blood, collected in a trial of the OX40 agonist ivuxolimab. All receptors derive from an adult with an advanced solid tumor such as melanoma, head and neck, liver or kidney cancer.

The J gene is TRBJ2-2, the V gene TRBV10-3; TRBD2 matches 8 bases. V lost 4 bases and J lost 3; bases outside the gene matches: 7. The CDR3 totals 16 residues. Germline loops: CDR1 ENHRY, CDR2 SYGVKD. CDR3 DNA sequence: TGTGCCATCAGTGTCTCACTAGCGGCCGACACCGGGGAGCTGTTTTTT. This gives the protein CAISVSLAADTGELFF.

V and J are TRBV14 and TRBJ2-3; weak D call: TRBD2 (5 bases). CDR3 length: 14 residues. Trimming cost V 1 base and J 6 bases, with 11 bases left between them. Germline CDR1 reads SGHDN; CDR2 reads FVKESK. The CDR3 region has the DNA TGTGCCAGCAGCCAAGGTCTACCGGGGGATACGCAGTATTTT. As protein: CASSQGLPGDTQYF.

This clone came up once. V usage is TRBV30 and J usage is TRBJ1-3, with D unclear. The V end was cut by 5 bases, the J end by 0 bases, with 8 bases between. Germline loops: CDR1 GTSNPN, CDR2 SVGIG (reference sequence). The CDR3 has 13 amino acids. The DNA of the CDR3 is TGTGCCTGGGGAGGTCCCTCTGGAAACACCATATATTTT. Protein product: CAWGGPSGNTIYF.

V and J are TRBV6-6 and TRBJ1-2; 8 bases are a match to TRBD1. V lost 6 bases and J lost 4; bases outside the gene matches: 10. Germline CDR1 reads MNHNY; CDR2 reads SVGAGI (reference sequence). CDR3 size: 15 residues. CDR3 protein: CASSQLAGTGYGYTF. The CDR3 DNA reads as TGTGCCAGCAGCCAACTAGCCGGGACAGGCTATGGCTACACCTTC.

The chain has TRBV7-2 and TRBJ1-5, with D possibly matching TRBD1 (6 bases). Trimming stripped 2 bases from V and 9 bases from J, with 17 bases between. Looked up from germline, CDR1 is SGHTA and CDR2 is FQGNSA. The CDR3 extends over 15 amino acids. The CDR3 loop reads CASSLYRERQWPQHF. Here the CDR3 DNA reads TGTGCCAGCAGCTTATACAGGGAGAGGCAATGGCCCCAGCATTTT.

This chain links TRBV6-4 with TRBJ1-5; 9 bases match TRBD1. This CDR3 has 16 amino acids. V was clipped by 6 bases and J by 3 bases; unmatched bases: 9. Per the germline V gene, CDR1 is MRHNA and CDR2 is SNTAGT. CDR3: CASRPGQGKINQPQHF. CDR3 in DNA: TGTGCCAGCAGACCCGGACAGGGGAAGATCAATCAGCCCCAGCATTTT.

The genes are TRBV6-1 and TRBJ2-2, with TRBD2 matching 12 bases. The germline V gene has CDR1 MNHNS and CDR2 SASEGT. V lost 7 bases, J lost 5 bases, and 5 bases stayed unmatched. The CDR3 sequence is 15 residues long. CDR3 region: CASTETSGGTGELFF. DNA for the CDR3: TGTGCCAGCACCGAGACTAGCGGGGGAACCGGGGAGCTGTTTTTT.

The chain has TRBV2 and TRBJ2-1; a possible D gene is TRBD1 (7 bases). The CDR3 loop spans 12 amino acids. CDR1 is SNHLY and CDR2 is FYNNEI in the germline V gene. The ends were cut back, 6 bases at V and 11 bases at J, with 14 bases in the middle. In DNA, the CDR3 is TGTGCCAGCAGGGGGGGACAGAGTCAGCAGTTCTTC. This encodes CASRGGQSQQFF.

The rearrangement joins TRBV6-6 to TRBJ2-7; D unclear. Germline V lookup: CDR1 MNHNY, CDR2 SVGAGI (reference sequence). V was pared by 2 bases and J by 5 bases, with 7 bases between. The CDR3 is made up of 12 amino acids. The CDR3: CASSYASNEQYF. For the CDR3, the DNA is TGTGCCAGCAGTTACGCCAGCAACGAGCAGTACTTC.

The CDR3 spells CASGLARDTNEQFF. For the CDR3, the DNA is TGTGCTAGTGGTTTGGCCCGGGACACCAATGAGCAGTTCTTC. This chain links TRBV12-5 with TRBJ2-1; weak D call: TRBD1 (6 bases). Germline loops: CDR1 LGHNT, CDR2 FRNRAP. V was trimmed by 1 base and J by 6 bases, leaving 10 bases between them. This CDR3 region has 14 residues.

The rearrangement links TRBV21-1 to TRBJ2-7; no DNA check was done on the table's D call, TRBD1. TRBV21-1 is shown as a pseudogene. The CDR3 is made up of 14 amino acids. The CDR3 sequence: CASSKGPHRYEQYF. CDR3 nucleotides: TGTGCCAGCAGCAAAGGGCCTCACCGCTACGAGCAGTACTTC.

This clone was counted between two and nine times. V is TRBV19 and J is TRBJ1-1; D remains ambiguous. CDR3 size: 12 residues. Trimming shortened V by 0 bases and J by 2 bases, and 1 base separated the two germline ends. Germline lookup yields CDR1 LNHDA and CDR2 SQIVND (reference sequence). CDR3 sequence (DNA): TGTGCCAGTAGTATAGAAAACACTGAAGCTTTCTTT. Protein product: CASSIENTEAFF.

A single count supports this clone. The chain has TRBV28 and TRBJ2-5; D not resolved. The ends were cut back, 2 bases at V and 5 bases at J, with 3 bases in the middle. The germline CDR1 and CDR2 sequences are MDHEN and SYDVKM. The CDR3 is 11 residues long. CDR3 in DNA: TGTGCCAGCAGTTTAATGGAGACCCAGTACTTC. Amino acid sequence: CASSLMETQYF.

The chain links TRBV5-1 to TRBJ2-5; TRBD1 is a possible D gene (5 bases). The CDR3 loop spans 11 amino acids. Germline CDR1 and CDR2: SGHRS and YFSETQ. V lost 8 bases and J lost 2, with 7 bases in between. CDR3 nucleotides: TGCGCCAGTGGACAACAAGAGACCCAGTACTTC. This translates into CASGQQETQYF.

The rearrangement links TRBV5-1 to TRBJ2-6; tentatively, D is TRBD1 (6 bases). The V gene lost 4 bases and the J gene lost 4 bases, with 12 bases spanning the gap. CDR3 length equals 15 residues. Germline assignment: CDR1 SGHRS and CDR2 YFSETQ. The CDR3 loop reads CASSARGAGANVLTF. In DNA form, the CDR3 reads TGCGCCAGCAGCGCCAGGGGAGCCGGGGCCAACGTCCTGACTTTC.